A selection of T cell receptor beta chains follows, all from one sample in a study of cytomegalovirus exposure and HLA in healthy donors. Only in-frame clones appear in the TCRdb table, and some are missing; sequencing was by immunoSEQ multiplex PCR. The table lists over 85,000 clones, roughly four fifths of them singletons. The sample taken for sequencing was PBMCs. Receptors originate from a man aged 35 to 55 in good health and CMV-seropositive. CDR3s include the opening cysteine and the closing phenylalanine or tryptophan. The D gene is left open where the match is weak. Rows give clone size only sometimes, using once, few, many, or a class for an expanded clone.

clone_size	d_call	v_call	j_call	cdr3_aa	cdr3_nt
.	TRBD1	TRBV2	TRBJ1-4	CATQRGTGGVEKLFF	TGTGCCACCCAAAGGGGGACAGGGGGAGTTGAAAAACTGTTTTTT
.	TRBD1	TRBV28	TRBJ2-7	CASSLGLGDRVDEQYF	TGTGCCAGCAGTTTGGGACTGGGGGACAGGGTCGACGAGCAGTACTTC
.	.	TRBV27	TRBJ2-1	CASSRPDSYNEQFF	TGTGCCAGCAGCCGGCCGGACAGCTACAATGAGCAGTTCTTC
once	.	TRBV2	TRBJ1-1	CASFRRDTEAFF	TGTGCCAGCTTTCGGAGGGACACTGAAGCTTTCTTT
.	TRBD1	TRBV28	TRBJ1-1	CASRRGLGTEAFF	TGTGCCAGCCGCAGGGGGCTGGGAACTGAAGCTTTCTTT
.	TRBD1	TRBV30	TRBJ2-7	CAWNRGYEQYF	TGTGCCTGGAACAGGGGGTACGAGCAGTACTTC
.	TRBD2	TRBV29-1	TRBJ2-1	CSGRDGSGRNEQFF	TGCAGCGGAAGGGACGGTAGCGGGAGGAATGAGCAGTTCTTC
once	.	TRBV10-3	TRBJ2-2	CAISEVTGTGELFF	TGTGCCATCAGTGAGGTTACAGGGACCGGGGAGCTGTTTTTT
.	TRBD1	TRBV7-9	TRBJ1-3	CASATRTGRSGNTIYF	TGTGCCAGCGCAACCCGGACAGGGCGCTCTGGAAACACCATATATTTT
.	.	TRBV4-1	TRBJ2-6	CASSQEDLALYTGANVLTF	TGCGCCAGCAGCCAAGAGGACCTAGCGTTGTATACCGGGGCCAACGTCCTGACTTTC
few	TRBD2	TRBV29-1	TRBJ2-1	CSVELAGGPEQFF	TGCAGCGTTGAATTAGCGGGGGGGCCTGAGCAGTTCTTC
.	TRBD2	TRBV27	TRBJ2-7	CASSPSTSGSREQYF	TGTGCCAGCAGTCCTTCGACTAGCGGGAGTCGTGAGCAGTACTTC
.	TRBD1	TRBV11-2	TRBJ2-7	CASTRDRTTYEQYF	TGTGCCAGCACCCGGGACAGGACAACCTACGAGCAGTACTTC
few	TRBD2	TRBV6-5	TRBJ2-3	CASSVDGLGSDTQYF	TGTGCCAGCAGTGTAGACGGACTAGGTTCAGATACGCAGTATTTT
few	.	TRBV9	TRBJ1-2	CASSVGRGYDYGYTF	TGTGCCAGCAGCGTAGGCCGGGGTTACGACTATGGCTACACCTTC
.	.	TRBV11-2	TRBJ2-7	CASSLGPVSYEQYF	TGTGCCAGCAGCTTAGGTCCCGTTTCCTACGAGCAGTACTTC
few	.	TRBV29-1	TRBJ1-1	CSGQNTEAFF	TGCAGCGGTCAGAACACTGAAGCTTTCTTT
few	.	TRBV25-1	TRBJ2-4	CASSESGRTKNIQYF	TGTGCCAGCAGTGAATCGGGTAGAACCAAAAACATTCAGTACTTC
once	TRBD1	TRBV4-1	TRBJ1-2	CASSPPGQGARHYGYTF	TGCGCCAGCAGCCCACCGGGACAGGGGGCGCGGCACTATGGCTACACCTTC
.	TRBD2	TRBV5-4	TRBJ2-1	CASSLGPFSGRANNEQFF	TGTGCCAGCAGCTTGGGACCTTTTAGCGGGAGGGCGAACAATGAGCAGTTCTTC
.	.	TRBV4-1	TRBJ1-5	CASSQESGNQPQHF	TGCGCCAGCAGCCAAGAGTCAGGGAATCAGCCCCAGCATTTT
.	.	TRBV7-2	TRBJ2-1	CASSLGYYQNEQFF	TGTGCCAGCAGCTTAGGTTACTACCAGAATGAGCAGTTCTTC
once	TRBD1	TRBV9	TRBJ2-2	CASSSQGAVGELFF	TGTGCCAGCAGCTCACAGGGGGCGGTAGGGGAGCTGTTTTTT
.	TRBD1	TRBV7-3	TRBJ2-7	CASSFDGTGSHEQYF	TGTGCCAGCAGCTTTGATGGGACAGGGAGCCACGAGCAGTACTTC
once	.	TRBV19	TRBJ2-3	CASSIRGSTAPSTDTQYF	TGTGCCAGTAGTATCCGGGGGAGTACCGCCCCTAGCACAGATACGCAGTATTTT
once	TRBD1	TRBV7-2	TRBJ1-2	CASSSLSGQGIPAYGYTF	TGTGCCAGCAGCTCCCTTAGTGGACAGGGAATTCCTGCTTATGGCTACACCTTC
.	.	TRBV2	TRBJ2-1	CASSPVVIANEQFF	TGTGCCAGCTCCCCTGTGGTAATAGCCAATGAGCAGTTCTTC
.	TRBD2	TRBV9	TRBJ2-1	CASSVGGLAGGGEQFF	TGTGCCAGCAGCGTAGGGGGACTAGCGGGAGGGGGGGAGCAGTTCTTC
.	.	TRBV9	TRBJ2-1	CASSVIPGNEQFF	TGTGCCAGCAGCGTAATTCCGGGGAATGAGCAGTTCTTC
.	TRBD1	TRBV9	TRBJ2-5	CASSGQGSQETQYF	TGTGCCAGCAGCGGACAGGGGTCCCAAGAGACCCAGTACTTC
.	TRBD1	TRBV7-9	TRBJ1-1	CASSTGQGELSEAFF	TGTGCCAGCAGCACGGGACAGGGGGAGCTGTCTGAAGCTTTCTTT
.	.	TRBV19	TRBJ1-4	CASFHQEKLFF	TGTGCCAGCTTCCACCAGGAAAAACTGTTTTTT
.	.	TRBV7-2	TRBJ2-3	CASSLAQGTQYF	TGTGCCAGCAGCTTAGCGCAGGGGACGCAGTATTTT
.	.	TRBV27	TRBJ2-7	CAIHSTGPRGNEQYF	TGTGCCATACATTCAACCGGACCGAGGGGGAACGAGCAGTACTTC
.	.	TRBV5-1	TRBJ1-3	CASSLALGGSGNTIYF	TGCGCCAGCAGCTTGGCACTGGGAGGCTCTGGAAACACCATATATTTT
.	.	TRBV9	TRBJ2-1	CASSVDGDEQFF	TGTGCCAGCAGCGTAGATGGAGATGAGCAGTTCTTC